This TCR beta chain originates from a study of blood T cells in healthy people across ages. This CDR3 is 15 amino acids long. J gave up 5 bases and V 5 bases, and 8 bases lay outside the gene matches. Germline V gene lookup returns CDR1 SEHNR and CDR2 FQNEAQ (reference sequence). As for this clonotype: Its antigen is not identified.

Whole-study results and caveats: Possibly, changes in expanded clonotypes were confounded because donor CMV status was unknown. A greater number of naive CD4+ cells and higher diversity distinguished long-lived donors from aged donors.

A second PCR of roughly 7 to 11 cycles used a sample-barcoded 5' primer and a J-beta primer mix. One entry per CDR3 protein results from TCRdb running MiXCR on the 5' RACE reads. The table has fewer than 800,000 distinct CDR3 sequences, roughly 25% seen once. These same records also appear under a second study, on T cells of mothers and their children. That source reports: Reads obtained per mother exceeded 8.5 million TCR beta CDR3 reads, with roughly 3.1 million obtained per child. Unrelated pairs and related pairs have their TCR recombination output shaped similarly by thymic selection.

The receptor was isolated from a boy between 10 and 17 years old in good health. Specimen: blood. The gene calls are TRBV7-9 and TRBJ2-5; TRBD2 matches 10 bases. The CDR3 DNA follows: TGTGCCAGCAGCGCTACTCTAGCGGGAGCTGAGACCCAGTACTTC. Amino acid sequence: CASSATLAGAETQYF.